This TCR beta chain was identified during a study of cytomegalovirus exposure and HLA in healthy donors. Primers for the PCR totalled 60 Vbeta and 13 Jbeta. Method: immunoSEQ multiplex PCR; TCRdb's copy keeps in-frame clones and lacks some. Of about 82,000 clones listed, around 80% are singletons. Trimming shortened V by 4 bases and J by 2 bases, and 10 bases separated the two germline ends. The CDR3 has 14 amino acids. Per germline, CDR1 SGHTA and CDR2 FQGNSA. The V and J genes are TRBV7-2 and TRBJ2-3, with a possible D match to TRBD1 (5 bases). The sequenced sample was PBMCs. This TCR was recovered from a human donor in good health. The CDR3 DNA reads as TGTGCCAGCAGCTCACGACAGTACACAGATACGCAGTATTTT. It is translated as CASSSRQYTDTQYF. Combining the CDR3 with reference TRBV7-2 and TRBJ2-3 gives the whole variable domain GAGVSQSPSNKVTEKGKDVELRCDPISGHTALYWYRQSLGQGLEFLIYFQGNSAPDKSGLPSDRFSAERTGGSVSTLTIQRTQQEDSAVYLCASSSRQYTDTQYFGPGTRLTVL.